The present TCR beta chain was sequenced within a study of shared clonotypes between healthy human individuals. Libraries were prepared by immunoSEQ multiplex PCR; TCRdb keeps only in-frame clonotypes and omits some of them. There are fewer than 1.6 million clones in the sample; just under 99% occur only once, and approximately 0.38% lies in the top ten. Of note for this clone: Its cognate antigen is unknown.

Study results and limitations: Represented diversity, genetic and exposure-history alike, was limited by few donors. Sample collection involved blood only; tissue repertoires are likely different. Although depth was large, rarefaction showed that sequencing of the sorted subsets was incomplete. With several donors compared, 5% to 5.5% of naive CD4 clonotypes were shared.

Trimming pared 4 bases from V and 0 bases from J, leaving 13 bases between. There are 15 residues in the CDR3. The germline V gene has CDR1 SGHNT and CDR2 YENEEA. The chain joins TRBV11-3 to TRBJ2-7; the D gene is possibly TRBD1 (5 bases). Sequencing was carried out using naive CD4+ T cells sorted from blood. Subset of the sample: CD45RA+ positively selected. This TCR was recovered from a man under 40 in good health. CDR3 amino acids: CASSSNRRVSYEQYF. Here the CDR3 DNA reads TGTGCCAGCAGCTCTAATCGCAGGGTCTCCTACGAGCAGTACTTC.